Reported below is one T cell receptor (beta chain). The CDR3 has 11 amino acids. V lost 2 bases and J lost 4, with 5 bases in between. Germline V lookup: CDR1 SQVTM, CDR2 ANQGSEA. This sample stems from a study of blood T cell repertoires in COVID-19. Across the study: The samples span acute and convalescent COVID-19 from the United States, Italy and Spain.

As originally analysed: By means of reference gene primer amplification, nucleated cell counts were estimated. The method was immunoSEQ multiplex PCR; TCRdb's version includes in-frame clones alone and lacks a portion of them. Clonal size and the V and J genes are those of that table, whereas D and trimming came from the DNA. The table records hundreds of thousands of clones, about 89% of them present only once. The rearrangement joins TRBV29-1 to TRBJ1-1, with unresolved D. The receptor was derived from a woman in her thirties with acute or convalescent COVID-19. Material: peripheral blood. The CDR3 loop reads CSVEWATEAFF. CDR3 DNA: TGCAGCGTTGAATGGGCCACTGAAGCTTTCTTT.